The entry below gives a single T cell receptor beta chain sequence along with its context. This specimen comes from a study of blood T cell repertoires in COVID-19. As for the study in general: The origin of the acute and convalescent COVID-19 samples was the United States, Italy and Spain. Sample material is recorded as cDNA or gDNA derived from T cells, B-cell-depleted T cells, or PBMCs.

Original processing methods: Amplifying reference gene primers gave estimates of nucleated cell counts. Using immunoSEQ multiplex PCR, the repertoire was profiled, and TCRdb retains in-frame clones only, with some absent. The DNA was the basis for D and trimming; V, J and clone size are from that table. The profile covers 150,000 to 200,000 clones, with 70% to 85% appearing a single time and about a fifth taken by the ten largest. The CDR3 extends over 15 amino acids. V gave up 0 bases and J gave up 4 bases, with 12 bases separating them. The germline V gene has CDR1 MNHEY and CDR2 SVGAGI. Sequenced: peripheral blood. This sequence was found in an elderly woman with acute or convalescent COVID-19. The chain combines TRBV6-5 with TRBJ1-1; no reliable D call. Here the CDR3 DNA reads TGTGCCAGCAGTTACTCGGCGGGTTTTGGCACTGAAGCTTTCTTT. It codes for CASSYSAGFGTEAFF.